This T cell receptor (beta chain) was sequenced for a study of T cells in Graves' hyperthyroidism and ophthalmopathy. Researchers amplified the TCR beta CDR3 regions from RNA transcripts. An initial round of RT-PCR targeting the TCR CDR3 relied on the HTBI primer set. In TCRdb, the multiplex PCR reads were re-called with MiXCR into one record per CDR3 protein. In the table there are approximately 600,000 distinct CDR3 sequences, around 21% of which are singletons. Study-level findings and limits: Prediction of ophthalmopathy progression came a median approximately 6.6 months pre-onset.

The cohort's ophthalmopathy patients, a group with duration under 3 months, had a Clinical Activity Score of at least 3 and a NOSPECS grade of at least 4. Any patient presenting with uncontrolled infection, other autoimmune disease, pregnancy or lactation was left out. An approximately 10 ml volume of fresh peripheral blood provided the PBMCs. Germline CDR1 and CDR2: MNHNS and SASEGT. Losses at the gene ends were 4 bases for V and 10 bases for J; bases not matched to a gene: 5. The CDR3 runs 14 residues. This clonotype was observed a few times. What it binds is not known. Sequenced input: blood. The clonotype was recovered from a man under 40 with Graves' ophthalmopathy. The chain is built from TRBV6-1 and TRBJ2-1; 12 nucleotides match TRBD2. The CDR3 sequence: CASSVRLAGDEQFF. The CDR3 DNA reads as TGTGCCAGCAGTGTTAGACTAGCGGGAGACGAGCAGTTCTTC.